These 10 T cell receptor beta chains were sequenced from one sample in a study of a mutant IDH1 vaccine in newly diagnosed glioma. Assay used: immunoSEQ multiplex PCR; TCRdb lists only in-frame clones, some missing. This repertoire shows some 56,000 clones, more than 85% found once; its top ten account for over 2.5%. The time point is: baseline, week 1 (first vaccination visit). Noted treatment: pre-vaccination baseline after standard-of-care therapy. The starting material was PBMCs, obtained from a glioma patient treated with radiotherapy, temozolomide or both. These receptors came from a man aged 50-60 years with glioma.

The chain recombines TRBV7-9 with TRBJ1-4; 7 bases map to TRBD1. J lost 0 bases, V lost 4 bases, and 8 bases had no gene match. The germline V gene encodes CDR1 SEHNR and CDR2 FQNEAQ (reference sequence). The CDR3 is made up of 17 amino acids. CDR3 in amino acids: CASSSGQIISTNEKLFF. CDR3 bases: TGTGCCAGCAGCTCGGGACAGATAATCTCAACTAATGAAAAACTGTTTTTT.

J is TRBJ2-7 and V is TRBV30; the D gene could be TRBD1 or TRBD2 (6 bases each). V lost 0 bases, J lost 5 bases, and 14 bases lay in between. CDR1 and CDR2 (germline): GTSNPN, SVGIG (reference sequence). The CDR3 is 14 residues long. The CDR3 DNA is TGTGCCTGGAGTGTAGGAGGGGGGCGGCACGAGCAGTACTTC. Amino acids: CAWSVGGGRHEQYF.

The J gene is TRBJ1-1, the V gene TRBV7-8; TRBD1 is a possible D gene (6 bases). Germline lookup yields CDR1 SGHVS and CDR2 FQNEAQ. V dropped 3 bases and J dropped 1 base, with 18 bases sitting between them. This CDR3 has 17 amino acids. The CDR3 DNA is TGTGCCAGCAGCTTGGTCCGGGGGGGCGCAGGGAACACTGAAGCTTTCTTT. This gives the protein CASSLVRGGAGNTEAFF.

The CDR3 coding sequence is TGTGCCAGCAGCGAAGCAGGAGGCCTCAGCTCCTACGAGCAGTACTTC. This sequence encodes CASSEAGGLSSYEQYF. The chain recombines TRBV7-2 with TRBJ2-7; D possibly corresponds to TRBD2 (5 bases). The CDR3 is 16 residues long. Germline values: CDR1 SGHTA, CDR2 FQGNSA. V dropped 5 bases and J dropped 0 bases, with 17 bases sitting between them.

This clone was counted a single time. The J gene is TRBJ2-7, the V gene TRBV4-2; D call uncertain. The CDR3 contains 14 residues. Germline CDR1 and CDR2: LGHNA and YNFKEQ. Trimming removed 3 bases from V and 5 bases from J, with 14 bases in between. The CDR3 coding sequence is TGTGCCAGCAGCCAGGCAGACCTCCCCCACGAGCAGTACTTC. Protein: CASSQADLPHEQYF.

The chain uses TRBV5-1 and TRBJ2-3; the D gene is possibly TRBD2 (6 bases). The CDR3 loop spans 15 amino acids. Germline V gene lookup returns CDR1 SGHRS and CDR2 YFSETQ. V was trimmed by 4 bases and J by 6 bases, leaving 18 bases between them. The CDR3: CASSGAGTRGDTQYF. In DNA form, the CDR3 reads TGCGCCAGCAGCGGCGCCGGGACTCGGGGGGATACGCAGTATTTT.

CDR3 residues: CASSRLAGDEQYF. The CDR3 coding sequence is TGTGCCAGTAGTAGGCTAGCGGGAGATGAGCAGTACTTC. The chain uses TRBV19 and TRBJ2-7; 10 bases fit TRBD2. The CDR3 loop spans 13 amino acids. V dropped 4 bases and J dropped 7; count of bases not matched to a gene: 4. The germline gives CDR1 LNHDA, CDR2 SQIVND (reference sequence).

The chain combines TRBV2 with TRBJ2-5, with a tentative D call TRBD2 (5 bases). Germline V gene sequence: CDR1 SNHLY, CDR2 FYNNEI. The CDR3 length is 9 residues. The chain's CDR3 is CPTGETQYF. CDR3 bases: TGTCCCACGGGGGAGACCCAGTACTTC.

V usage is TRBV7-9 and J usage is TRBJ2-5; unclear D gene. The V end lost 5 bases, the J end lost 5 bases, and 15 bases lay between the germline ends. This CDR3 spans 14 amino acids. Germline CDR1 reads SEHNR; CDR2 reads FQNEAQ (reference sequence). The CDR3 nucleotides are TGTGCCAGCAGCACCACCCGGCGTGGGGAGACCCAGTACTTC. This codes for CASSTTRRGETQYF. Supplemented by reference TRBV7-9 and TRBJ2-5, the full variable domain reads DTGVSQNPRHKITKRGQNVTFRCDPISEHNRLYWYRQTLGQGPEFLTYFQNEAQLEKSRLLSDRFSAERPKGSFSTLEIQRTEQGDSAMYLCASSTTRRGETQYFGPGTRLLVL.

The rearrangement uses TRBV10-3 and TRBJ2-3; TRBD2 is a possible D gene (6 bases). V was pared by 3 bases and J by 0 bases, with 10 bases between. Germline lookup yields CDR1 ENHRY and CDR2 SYGVKD. The CDR3 has 15 residues. This chain's CDR3 is CAISEGAGSTDTQYF. The CDR3, as DNA: TGTGCCATCAGTGAAGGGGCGGGGAGCACAGATACGCAGTATTTT.